Shown below are 25 T cell receptor beta chains from a single sample sequenced in a study of identical twins. TCRdb recomputed calls from the 5' RACE reads with MiXCR, one row per CDR3 protein. The sample lists about 470,000 distinct CDR3 sequences, 20% to 25% occurring once. These same records also appear under a second study, on T cells expressing NK-cell markers.

The sequenced sample was CD4+ T cells sorted from blood. All receptors come from a woman aged 18-35 years in good health.

The V and J genes are TRBV10-3 and TRBJ2-3; 9 bases map to TRBD2. V lost 5 bases to trimming and J lost 5 bases; unmatched junction nucleotides: 11. This CDR3 region has 16 residues. Germline V gene data show CDR1 as ENHRY and CDR2 as SYGVKD. The CDR3 nucleotides are TGTGCCATCAGTTCTGCTAGCGGGATTACGGTAGATACGCAGTATTTT. This codes for CAISSASGITVDTQYF.

This clonotype was recorded a few times. In nucleotides, the CDR3 is TGCAGTGCTACAGCTAGCGGGAGGGGTGGCATTCAGTACTTC. Amino acid sequence: CSATASGRGGIQYF. The rearrangement joins TRBV20-1 to TRBJ2-4, with 12 bases fitting TRBD2. This CDR3 region has 14 residues. Germline lookup yields CDR1 DFQATT and CDR2 SNEGSKA (reference sequence). V was pared by 4 bases and J by 9 bases, with 7 bases of the junction left unmatched.

This clonotype was counted between two and nine times. The chain employs TRBV6-1 and TRBJ2-7; maybe TRBD2 (6 bases). Germline lookup yields CDR1 MNHNS and CDR2 SASEGT. The CDR3 is 15 residues long. Between the trimmed V and J ends, which lost 8 bases and 3 bases, there was a span of 20 bases. CDR3 protein: CASHPGTGADYEQYF. CDR3 bases: TGTGCCAGCCATCCCGGCACGGGAGCGGACTACGAGCAGTACTTC.

This clonotype was found a few times. The chain has TRBV20-1 and TRBJ2-1; 13 bases align to TRBD2. Germline CDR1 and CDR2: DFQATT and SNEGSKA (reference sequence). The J segment lost 6 bases and the V segment lost 6 bases, leaving 8 bases of the junction unmatched. The CDR3 contains 15 residues. CDR3 amino acids: CSASGLAGVGNEQFF. DNA of the CDR3: TGCAGTGCCTCTGGACTAGCGGGAGTAGGCAATGAGCAGTTCTTC.

This clonotype was recorded many times. The V call is TRBV5-1, the J call TRBJ2-5; 13 nucleotides match TRBD2. The CDR3 has 16 amino acids. Germline values: CDR1 SGHRS, CDR2 YFSETQ. The junction had 7 bases not matched to a gene; V was cut back by 4 bases and J by 4 bases. The CDR3 protein is CASSPRTSGGRETQYF. CDR3 in DNA: TGCGCCAGCAGCCCCAGGACTAGCGGGGGCAGAGAGACCCAGTACTTC.

This clonotype has a handful of counts. CDR3 DNA: TGTGCCAGCAGCTGGATGTATGGCTACACCTTC. It encodes CASSWMYGYTF. This sequence joins TRBV12-3 or TRBV12-4 and TRBJ1-2; D remains ambiguous. The germline V and J ends were trimmed by 6 bases and 5 bases, with 7 bases remaining between them. This CDR3 comprises 11 residues.

This clonotype was recorded a few times. The chain links TRBV7-8 to TRBJ2-3; 7 nucleotides line up with TRBD1. Trimming at V came to 5 bases and at J to 4 bases, leaving 12 bases not matched to a gene. This CDR3 has 16 amino acids. Germline V gives CDR1 SGHVS, CDR2 FQNEAQ. CDR3 amino acids: CASSTRTGPPADTQYF. CDR3 DNA sequence: TGTGCCAGCAGCACTCGGACAGGCCCCCCAGCAGATACGCAGTATTTT.

This chain links TRBV20-1 with TRBJ2-1, with TRBD1 matching 7 bases. The J segment lost 9 bases and the V segment lost 6 bases, leaving 14 bases of the junction unmatched. CDR3 length: 14 amino acids. Germline values: CDR1 DFQATT, CDR2 SNEGSKA (reference sequence). Here the CDR3 reads CSAWRQGRQGEQFF. DNA for the CDR3: TGCAGTGCCTGGAGGCAGGGAAGACAGGGTGAGCAGTTCTTC.

The V and J genes are TRBV19 and TRBJ1-1, with D possibly matching TRBD1 (6 bases). CDR3 length equals 14 residues. V lost 10 bases to trimming and J lost 4 bases, with 19 bases between them. Germline-derived CDR1 and CDR2 are LNHDA and SQIVND (reference sequence). The CDR3 region is CATSLKGGGTEAFF. DNA of the CDR3: TGTGCCACCAGTTTGAAGGGGGGAGGCACTGAAGCTTTCTTT.

This clonotype has a handful of counts. The chain recombines TRBV15 with TRBJ1-6; 8 positions agree with TRBD1. Germline-derived CDR1 and CDR2 are LNHNV and YYDKDF (reference sequence). The CDR3 contains 16 residues. V lost 0 bases and J lost 11; bases outside the gene matches: 9. CDR3 sequence (DNA): TGTGCCACCAGCAGAGATCTCAAAACAGGGGGTCCACCCCTCCACTTT. It is translated as CATSRDLKTGGPPLHF.

This chain connects TRBV7-9 to TRBJ2-1, with 9 bases identical to TRBD2. Trimming took 5 bases from V and 7 from J; bases not matched to a gene: 9. Germline values: CDR1 SEHNR, CDR2 FQNEAQ (reference sequence). CDR3 size: 15 residues. CDR3 sequence: CASSPPVAGVNEQFF. The CDR3 nucleotides are TGTGCCAGCAGCCCCCCCGTAGCGGGAGTGAATGAGCAGTTCTTC. The complete variable domain, with remaining parts taken from reference TRBV7-9 and TRBJ2-1, reads DTGVSQNPRHKITKRGQNVTFRCDPISEHNRLYWYRQTLGQGPEFLTYFQNEAQLEKSRLLSDRFSAERPKGSFSTLEIQRTEQGDSAMYLCASSPPVAGVNEQFFGPGTRLTVL.

The chain couples TRBV7-2 to TRBJ2-3; tentatively, D is TRBD2 (6 bases). This CDR3 is 17 amino acids long. With 5 bases removed from V and 2 bases from J, the gap between germline ends came to 20 bases. Germline lookup yields CDR1 SGHTA and CDR2 FQGNSA. The CDR3 DNA reads TGTGCCAGCAGCGACTGGGTTCCGGGGAGGACCACAGATACGCAGTATTTT. Its translation is CASSDWVPGRTTDTQYF.

In its sample, this clonotype was seen a few times. CDR3 nucleotide sequence: TGTGCCAGCAATAGTTACGGAGGGGGCCAAGAGACCCAGTACTTC. Translating it yields CASNSYGGGQETQYF. The chain joins TRBV2 to TRBJ2-5, with D perhaps given as TRBD1 or TRBD2 (6 bases each). V dropped 7 bases and J dropped 1 base, with 16 bases sitting between them. CDR1 and CDR2 from the germline V gene are SNHLY and FYNNEI. The CDR3 is 15 residues long.

The gene calls are TRBV29-1 and TRBJ1-1; D possibly corresponds to TRBD1 (5 bases). The V gene lost 7 bases and the J gene lost 4 bases, with 16 bases spanning the gap. CDR1 is SQVTM, CDR2 ANQGSEA, per germline. CDR3 length: 13 residues. The CDR3 DNA is TGCAGCGCCGTTGACAGAAAATCCACTGAAGCTTTCTTT. It encodes CSAVDRKSTEAFF.

This clonotype showed up just a few times. The chain couples TRBV20-1 to TRBJ2-3; a weak D match, TRBD1 (5 bases). The CDR3 covers 15 residues. The germline CDR1 and CDR2 sequences are DFQATT and SNEGSKA (reference sequence). V was pared by 2 bases and J by 2 bases, with 14 bases between. CDR3 sequence: CSARIDKGHTDTQYF. CDR3 sequence (DNA): TGCAGTGCTAGAATTGACAAGGGGCACACAGATACGCAGTATTTT.

The chain couples TRBV10-3 to TRBJ1-2; the match to TRBD1 covers 9 bases. Germline V CDR1 and CDR2: ENHRY, SYGVKD. Germline trimming cut 5 bases from V and 1 base from J; bases unmatched to any gene: 2. CDR3 length equals 14 residues. The CDR3 region is CAISWTGDNYGYTF. The CDR3 nucleotides read TGTGCCATCAGTTGGACAGGGGATAACTATGGCTACACCTTC.

This clonotype was counted only a few times. This chain connects TRBV12-3 or TRBV12-4 to TRBJ1-6; maybe TRBD1 (6 bases). V shed 5 bases and J shed 9 bases, with 11 bases lying between them. This CDR3 has 13 residues. The CDR3 bases are TGTGCCAGCAGTACGCAAGGGGGTTCACCCCTCCACTTT. Its translation is CASSTQGGSPLHF.

In this sample, this clonotype turned up many times. The V call is TRBV10-3, the J call TRBJ1-1, with 9 bases aligning to TRBD1. CDR1 and CDR2 (germline): ENHRY, SYGVKD. The V gene end was trimmed by 6 bases and the J gene end by 6 bases; junction bases not matched to a gene: 11. This CDR3 contains 15 residues. DNA for the CDR3: TGTGCCATCAGCGGGAGGGACAGGGTGTACTCTGAAGCTTTCTTT. This sequence encodes CAISGRDRVYSEAFF.

The chain joins TRBV10-3 to TRBJ1-1, with D unclear. V dropped 2 bases and J dropped 4 bases, with 11 bases sitting between them. There are 14 residues in the CDR3. Germline loops: CDR1 ENHRY, CDR2 SYGVKD. CDR3 bases: TGTGCCATCAGTGAGAGTAAAGACACCACTGAAGCTTTCTTT. It specifies CAISESKDTTEAFF.

The V gene is TRBV5-1, the J gene TRBJ2-3; 10 bases fit TRBD1. CDR1 is SGHRS and CDR2 is YFSETQ in the germline V gene. The CDR3 contains 13 residues. The J segment lost 6 bases and the V segment lost 4 bases, leaving 2 bases of the junction unmatched. This CDR3 reads CASSGTGEDTQYF. The CDR3 DNA reads as TGCGCCAGCAGCGGGACAGGGGAGGATACGCAGTATTTT.

This clonotype showed up just a few times. V and J are TRBV28 and TRBJ2-7; D might be TRBD1 (7 bases). CDR3 length equals 15 residues. Between the trimmed V and J ends, which lost 1 base and 1 base, there was a span of 11 bases. Germline CDR1 and CDR2: MDHEN and SYDVKM. The CDR3 loop is CASSLSGGGSYEQYF. In DNA, the CDR3 is TGTGCCAGCAGTTTATCAGGGGGAGGTTCCTACGAGCAGTACTTC. Full variable domain (rest looked up from reference TRBV28 and TRBJ2-7): DVKVTQSSRYLVKRTGEKVFLECVQDMDHENMFWYRQDPGLGLRLIYFSYDVKMKEKGDIPEGYSVSREKKERFSLILESASTNQTSMYLCASSLSGGGSYEQYFGPGTRLTVT.

In this sample, this clonotype turned up many times. V usage is TRBV18 and J usage is TRBJ2-7, with a tentative D call TRBD1 (6 bases). The V end was cut by 4 bases, the J end by 6 bases, with 10 bases between. The CDR3 has 12 amino acids. The germline V gene has CDR1 KGHSH and CDR2 LQKENI. The CDR3 here is CASSLRQAEQYF. DNA for the CDR3: TGTGCCAGCTCACTTCGACAGGCCGAGCAGTACTTC.

The chain links TRBV12-3 or TRBV12-4 to TRBJ1-5; D not certain. V was clipped by 8 bases and J by 0 bases, with 11 bases between them. The CDR3 length is 14 residues. The CDR3 region has the DNA TGTGCCAGCGCCCGCCTAAGTAGCAATCAGCCCCAGCATTTT. Translation gives CASARLSSNQPQHF.

The V call is TRBV20-1, the J call TRBJ1-1; 9 positions agree with TRBD1. Germline trimming cut 6 bases from V and 10 bases from J; bases unmatched to any gene: 6. The germline V gene encodes CDR1 DFQATT and CDR2 SNEGSKA (reference sequence). The CDR3 sequence is 11 residues long. CDR3 amino acids: CSARTGDLAFF. The CDR3 DNA sequence: TGCAGTGCCAGGACAGGGGATTTAGCTTTCTTT.

The V gene is TRBV3-1, the J gene TRBJ2-3, with D unclear. Germline V gene data show CDR1 as LGHDT and CDR2 as YNNKEL (reference sequence). The CDR3 sequence is 11 residues long. The V gene lost 2 bases and the J gene lost 5 bases, with 2 bases spanning the gap. The CDR3 nucleotides are TGTGCCAGCAGCCAAAAAGATACGCAGTATTTT. Its protein is CASSQKDTQYF.